These 3 T cell receptor beta chains originate from one sample sequenced in a study of cytomegalovirus exposure and HLA in healthy donors. PCR involved 60 Vbeta and 13 Jbeta primers. Profiled with immunoSEQ multiplex PCR; TCRdb holds only in-frame clones, not every one. Among 150,000 to 200,000 clones listed, about 80% were seen once. Sequencing was done on a sample of PBMCs. The receptor source for this set is a young woman in good health and CMV-seropositive.

The rearrangement links TRBV7-7 to TRBJ2-7; tentative D call: TRBD1 (6 bases). The CDR3 extends over 13 amino acids. The germline V and J ends were trimmed by 4 bases and 4 bases, with 11 bases remaining between them. Germline CDR1 is SSHAT and CDR2 is FNYEAQ (reference sequence). CDR3 sequence reads: CASSSGETYEQYF. The CDR3 DNA sequence: TGTGCCAGCAGCTCAGGGGAAACTTACGAGCAGTACTTC.

The chain has TRBV5-6 and TRBJ1-1, with TRBD1 matching 8 bases. The trim removed 4 bases at V and 1 base at J, leaving 9 bases unmatched. This CDR3 has 16 residues. In germline, CDR1 is SGHDT, CDR2 YYEEEE. CDR3 DNA sequence: TGTGCCAGCAGCCACGGGACAGGATGGGAGAACACTGAAGCTTTCTTT. Its translation is CASSHGTGWENTEAFF.

V is TRBV11-3 and J is TRBJ2-6; D is uncertain. This CDR3 has 18 residues. Germline V gene sequence: CDR1 SGHNT, CDR2 YENEEA. Trimming shortened V by 6 bases and J by 0 bases, and 18 bases separated the two germline ends. CDR3 nucleotides: TGTGCCAGCAGTGCCGGATCGGGTAAAAGCTCTGGGGCCAACGTCCTGACTTTC. Translating gives CASSAGSGKSSGANVLTF.